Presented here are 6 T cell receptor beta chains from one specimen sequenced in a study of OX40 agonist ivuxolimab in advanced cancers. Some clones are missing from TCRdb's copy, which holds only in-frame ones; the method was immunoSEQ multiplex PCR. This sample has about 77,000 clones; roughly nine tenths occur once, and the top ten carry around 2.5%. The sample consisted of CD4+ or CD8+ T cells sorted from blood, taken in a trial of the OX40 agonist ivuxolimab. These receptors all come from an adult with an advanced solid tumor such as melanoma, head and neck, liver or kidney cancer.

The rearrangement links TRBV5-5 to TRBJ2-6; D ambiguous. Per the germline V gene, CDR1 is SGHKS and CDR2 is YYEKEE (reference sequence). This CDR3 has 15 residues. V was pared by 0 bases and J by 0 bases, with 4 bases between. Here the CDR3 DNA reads TGTGCCAGCAGCTTGGGGAGCTCTGGGGCCAACGTCCTGACTTTC. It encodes CASSLGSSGANVLTF.

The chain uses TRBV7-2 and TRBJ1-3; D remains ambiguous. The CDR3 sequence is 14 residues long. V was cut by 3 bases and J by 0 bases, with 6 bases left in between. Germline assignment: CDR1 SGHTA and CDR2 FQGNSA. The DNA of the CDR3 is TGTGCCAGCAGCTTGGGCAGCTCTGGAAACACCATATATTTT. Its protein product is CASSLGSSGNTIYF.

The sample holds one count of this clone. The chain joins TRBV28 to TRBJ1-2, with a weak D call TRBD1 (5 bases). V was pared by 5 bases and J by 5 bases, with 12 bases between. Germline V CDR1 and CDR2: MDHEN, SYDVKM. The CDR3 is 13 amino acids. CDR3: CASSPGTLYGYTF. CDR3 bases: TGTGCCAGCAGTCCCGGGACGTTATATGGCTACACCTTC.

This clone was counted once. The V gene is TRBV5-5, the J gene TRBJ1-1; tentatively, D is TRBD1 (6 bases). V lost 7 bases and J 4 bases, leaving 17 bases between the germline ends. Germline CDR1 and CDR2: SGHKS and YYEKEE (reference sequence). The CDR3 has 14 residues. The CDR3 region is CASYLGGRSTEAFF. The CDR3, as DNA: TGTGCCAGCTACTTGGGGGGGCGCAGCACTGAAGCTTTCTTT.

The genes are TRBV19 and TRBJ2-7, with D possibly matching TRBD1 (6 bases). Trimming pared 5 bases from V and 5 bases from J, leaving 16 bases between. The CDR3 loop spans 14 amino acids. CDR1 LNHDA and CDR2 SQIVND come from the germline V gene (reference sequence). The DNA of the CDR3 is TGTGCCAGTAGTGCCCACAGGGCTCCCCACGAGCAGTACTTC. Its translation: CASSAHRAPHEQYF.

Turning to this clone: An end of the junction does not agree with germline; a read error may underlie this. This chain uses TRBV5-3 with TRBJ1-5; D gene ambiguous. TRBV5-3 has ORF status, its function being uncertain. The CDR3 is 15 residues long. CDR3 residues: CASSLLGGSNQPQHF. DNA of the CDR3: TGTGCCAGCAGCTTGCTGGGAGGGAGCAATCAGCCCCAGCATTTT.